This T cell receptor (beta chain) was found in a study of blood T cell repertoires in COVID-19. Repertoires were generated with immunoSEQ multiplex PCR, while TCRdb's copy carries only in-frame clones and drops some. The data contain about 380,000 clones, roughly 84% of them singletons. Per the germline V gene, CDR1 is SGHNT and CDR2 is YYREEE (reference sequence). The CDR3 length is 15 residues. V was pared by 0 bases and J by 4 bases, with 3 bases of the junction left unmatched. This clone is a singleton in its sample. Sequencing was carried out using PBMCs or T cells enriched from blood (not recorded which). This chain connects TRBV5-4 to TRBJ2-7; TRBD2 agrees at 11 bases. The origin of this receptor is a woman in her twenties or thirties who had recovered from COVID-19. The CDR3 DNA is TGTGCCAGCAGCTTGGCTCTAGCGGGAGGTTACGAGCAGTACTTC. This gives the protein CASSLALAGGYEQYF.